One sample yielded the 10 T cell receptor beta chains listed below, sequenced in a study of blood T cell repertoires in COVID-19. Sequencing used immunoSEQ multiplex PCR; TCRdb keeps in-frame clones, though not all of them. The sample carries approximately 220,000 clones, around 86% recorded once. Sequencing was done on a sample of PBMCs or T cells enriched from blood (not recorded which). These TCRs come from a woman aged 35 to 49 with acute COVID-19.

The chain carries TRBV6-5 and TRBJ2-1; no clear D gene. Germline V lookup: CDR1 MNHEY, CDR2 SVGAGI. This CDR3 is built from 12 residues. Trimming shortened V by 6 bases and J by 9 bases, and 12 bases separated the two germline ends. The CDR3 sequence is CASSPRNGEQFF. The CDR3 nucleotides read TGTGCCAGCAGCCCACGAAACGGTGAGCAGTTCTTC.

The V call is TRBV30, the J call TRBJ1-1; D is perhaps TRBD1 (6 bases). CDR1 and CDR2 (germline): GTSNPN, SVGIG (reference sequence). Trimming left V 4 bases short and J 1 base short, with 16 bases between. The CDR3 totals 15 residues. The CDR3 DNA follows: TGTGCCTGGAACGGGGGGGGCGCTTCGAACACTGAAGCTTTCTTT. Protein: CAWNGGGASNTEAFF.

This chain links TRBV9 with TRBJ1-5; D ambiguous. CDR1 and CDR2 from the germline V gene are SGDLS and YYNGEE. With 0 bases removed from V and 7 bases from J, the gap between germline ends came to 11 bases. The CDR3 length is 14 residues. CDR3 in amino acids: CASSVGGGSQPQHF. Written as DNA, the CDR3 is TGTGCCAGCAGCGTAGGGGGAGGGTCCCAGCCCCAGCATTTT. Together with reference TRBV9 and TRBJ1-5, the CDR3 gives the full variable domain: DSGVTQTPKHLITATGQRVTLRCSPRSGDLSVYWYQQSLDQGLQFLIQYYNGEERAKGNILERFSAQQFPDLHSELNLSSLELGDSALYFCASSVGGGSQPQHFGDGTRLSIL.

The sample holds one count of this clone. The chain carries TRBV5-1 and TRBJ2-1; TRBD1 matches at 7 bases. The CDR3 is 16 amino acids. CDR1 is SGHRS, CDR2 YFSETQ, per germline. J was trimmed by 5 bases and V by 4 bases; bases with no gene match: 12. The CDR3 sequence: CASSARQGLGNNEQFF. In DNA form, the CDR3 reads TGCGCCAGCAGCGCCCGACAGGGCCTGGGGAACAATGAGCAGTTCTTC. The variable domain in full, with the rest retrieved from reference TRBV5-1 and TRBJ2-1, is KAGVTQTPRYLIKTRGQQVTLSCSPISGHRSVSWYQQTPGQGLQFLFEYFSETQRNKGNFPGRFSGRQFSNSRSEMNVSTLELGDSALYLCASSARQGLGNNEQFFGPGTRLTVL.

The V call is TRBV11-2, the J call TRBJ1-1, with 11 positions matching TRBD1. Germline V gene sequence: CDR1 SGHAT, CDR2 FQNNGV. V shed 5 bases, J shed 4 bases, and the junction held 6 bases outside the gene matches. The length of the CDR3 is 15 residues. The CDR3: CASSPTGTGGTEAFF. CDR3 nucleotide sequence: TGTGCCAGCAGCCCAACCGGGACAGGGGGCACTGAAGCTTTCTTT.

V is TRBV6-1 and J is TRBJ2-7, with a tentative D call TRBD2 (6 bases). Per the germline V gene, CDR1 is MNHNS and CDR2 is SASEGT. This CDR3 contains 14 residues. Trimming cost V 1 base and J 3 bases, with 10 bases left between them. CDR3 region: CASSEVGLNYEQYF. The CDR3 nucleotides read TGTGCCAGCAGTGAAGTGGGACTGAACTACGAGCAGTACTTC.

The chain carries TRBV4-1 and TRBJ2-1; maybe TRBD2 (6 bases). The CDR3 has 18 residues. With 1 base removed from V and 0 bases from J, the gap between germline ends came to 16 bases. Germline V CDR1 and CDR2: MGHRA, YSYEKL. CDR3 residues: CASSQGLGGKSSYNEQFF. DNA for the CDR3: TGCGCCAGCAGCCAAGGTTTAGGAGGGAAGAGCTCCTACAATGAGCAGTTCTTC.

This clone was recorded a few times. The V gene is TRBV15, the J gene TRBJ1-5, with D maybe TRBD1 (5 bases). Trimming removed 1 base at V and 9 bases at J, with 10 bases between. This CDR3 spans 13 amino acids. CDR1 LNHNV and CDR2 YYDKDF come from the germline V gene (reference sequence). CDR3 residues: CATSRAFGAPQHF. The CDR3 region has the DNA TGTGCCACCAGCAGAGCGTTTGGGGCGCCCCAGCATTTT.

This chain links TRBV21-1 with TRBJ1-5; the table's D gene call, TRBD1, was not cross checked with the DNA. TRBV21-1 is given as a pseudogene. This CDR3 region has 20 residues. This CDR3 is CASSSREGQGATYSNQPQHF. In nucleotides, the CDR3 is TGTGCCAGCAGCTCACGGGAGGGACAGGGGGCTACATATAGCAATCAGCCCCAGCATTTT.

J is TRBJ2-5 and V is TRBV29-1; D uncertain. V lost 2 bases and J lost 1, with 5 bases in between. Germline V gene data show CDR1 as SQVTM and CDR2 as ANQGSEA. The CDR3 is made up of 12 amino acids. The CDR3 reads CSVESSQETQYF. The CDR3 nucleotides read TGCAGCGTTGAATCTTCCCAAGAGACCCAGTACTTC.